This entry features one T cell receptor beta chain sequence. Its target is unknown. No patient escaped relapse after autologous stem cell transplantation, and brentuximab vedotin exposure varied. TCRdb keeps only in-frame clones here, not all; method: immunoSEQ multiplex PCR. Of tens of thousands of clones listed, approximately 89% were seen once; the top ten hold roughly 10%. The sample belongs to a study of PD-1 blockade in classical Hodgkin lymphoma. Study results and limitations: Patients excluded were those beginning nivolumab under 1 year after ASCT.

This CDR3 spans 22 amino acids. The germline CDR1 and CDR2 sequences are MGHRA and YSYEKL. J gave up 7 bases and V 4 bases, and 27 bases lay outside the gene matches. The TCR sequence derives from a human donor with classical Hodgkin lymphoma. Sequenced here: peripheral blood mononuclear cells (PBMCs), sampled before the second cycle of nivolumab. The chain recombines TRBV4-1 with TRBJ2-3; TRBD2 matches 12 bases. CDR3 sequence reads: CASSRGPSGARLAGGPEYTQYF. The CDR3 nucleotides read TGCGCCAGCAGCCGAGGACCCTCAGGGGCGAGGCTAGCGGGAGGGCCGGAATATACGCAGTATTTT.